This T cell receptor (beta chain) was retrieved from a study of technical replicates of blood from several donors. CDR1 is SNHLY and CDR2 is FYNNEI in the germline V gene. This CDR3 is built from 14 residues. Assay: immunoSEQ multiplex PCR; the TCRdb copy retains only in-frame clones and omits some. Of about 79,000 clones listed, 94% were seen once; the top ten hold roughly 0.26%. V gene TRBV2 combines with J gene TRBJ2-1, with a weak D call TRBD2 (6 bases). The source is a human donor in good health. Specimen: T cells isolated from PBMCs. This chain's CDR3 is CAMGRLSSYNEQFF. The DNA of the CDR3 is TGTGCGATGGGGAGGTTGAGCTCCTACAATGAGCAGTTCTTC.